This T cell receptor beta chain was recovered during a study of OX40 agonist ivuxolimab in advanced cancers. The study, taken as a whole, reports: Partial responders receiving 0.1-3.0 mg/kg showed among the lowest clonal expansion.

Trimming stripped 7 bases from V and 10 bases from J, with 15 bases between. The CDR3 extends over 11 amino acids. Germline CDR1 DFQATT, CDR2 SNEGSKA (reference sequence). In the case of this clone: Its antigen is still unknown.

The data were produced by immunoSEQ multiplex PCR, yet TCRdb's version contains in-frame clones alone and is incomplete. Counted here are about 73,000 clones, 88% occurring once; the ten biggest clones make up around 0.73%. The source was CD4+ or CD8+ T cells sorted from blood, collected in a trial of the OX40 agonist ivuxolimab. The source is an adult with an advanced solid tumor such as melanoma, head and neck, liver or kidney cancer. The chain employs TRBV20-1 and TRBJ2-3; D call uncertain. CDR3 bases: TGCAGTGTTCAGTTCCTTGGAGCGCAGTATTTT. Its translation: CSVQFLGAQYF.